This passage covers 28 T cell receptor beta chains from one sample sequenced in a study of cytomegalovirus exposure and HLA in healthy donors. Both 60 Vbeta primers and 13 Jbeta primers went into the PCR. TCRdb's table, derived via immunoSEQ multiplex PCR, lists solely in-frame clones and lacks some. The data hold 200,000 or so clones, with around 73% observed a single time. Sequenced input: PBMCs. Receptors originate from a male donor in good health and CMV-seronegative.

J is TRBJ2-1 and V is TRBV6-5; D perhaps matches TRBD2 (6 bases). V was trimmed by 0 bases and J by 4 bases, leaving 13 bases between them. From germline, CDR1 is MNHEY and CDR2 SVGAGI. CDR3 length: 16 amino acids. CDR3 loop: CASSYSKTGRYNEQFF. In nucleotides, the CDR3 is TGTGCCAGCAGTTACTCGAAGACGGGGAGGTACAATGAGCAGTTCTTC.

The chain is built from TRBV9 and TRBJ2-1; TRBD1 agrees at 10 bases. CDR3 size: 14 residues. The trim removed 3 bases at V and 6 bases at J, leaving 3 bases unmatched. Germline V gene sequence: CDR1 SGDLS, CDR2 YYNGEE. The CDR3, as DNA: TGTGCCAGCAGCGGGGGACAGGGGTTCAATGAGCAGTTCTTC. Translated: CASSGGQGFNEQFF. Using reference TRBV9 and TRBJ2-1 for the parts outside the CDR3, the full variable domain is DSGVTQTPKHLITATGQRVTLRCSPRSGDLSVYWYQQSLDQGLQFLIQYYNGEERAKGNILERFSAQQFPDLHSELNLSSLELGDSALYFCASSGGQGFNEQFFGPGTRLTVL.

Comments on this clone: Sequence at one end of the junction differs from germline and may be a read error. The chain links TRBV6-1 to TRBJ2-7; TRBD1 matches 9 bases. Germline V gene lookup returns CDR1 MNHNS and CDR2 SASEGT. The CDR3 loop spans 17 amino acids. CDR3 nucleotides: TGTGCCAGCAGTGAAGACGTATTTGGGACAGGGTTGTACGAGCAGCACTTC. Protein: CASSEDVFGTGLYEQHF.

This chain links TRBV13 with TRBJ1-1; TRBD1 might be the D (5 bases). CDR1 is PRHDT, CDR2 FYEKMQ, per germline (reference sequence). With 7 bases removed from V and 2 bases from J, the gap between germline ends came to 11 bases. This CDR3 comprises 13 residues. CDR3 loop: CASKGQDNTEAFF. The CDR3 DNA reads TGTGCCAGCAAGGGGCAGGATAACACTGAAGCTTTCTTT.

The gene calls are TRBV19 and TRBJ2-1; possibly TRBD1 for D (6 bases). Trimming cost V 9 bases and J 8 bases, with 17 bases left between them. The CDR3 loop spans 13 amino acids. In germline, CDR1 is LNHDA, CDR2 SQIVND (reference sequence). The CDR3 reads CASRSQGQDEQFF. CDR3 nucleotide sequence: TGTGCCAGCCGATCACAGGGCCAGGATGAGCAGTTCTTC. The variable domain in full, with the rest retrieved from reference TRBV19 and TRBJ2-1, is DGGITQSPKYLFRKEGQNVTLSCEQNLNHDAMYWYRQDPGQGLRLIYYSQIVNDFQKGDIAEGYSVSREKKESFPLTVTSAQKNPTAFYLCASRSQGQDEQFFGPGTRLTVL.

V is TRBV9 and J is TRBJ1-1; a possible D gene is TRBD1 (6 bases). Germline CDR1 reads SGDLS; CDR2 reads YYNGEE. The CDR3 length is 13 residues. V was shortened by 4 bases and J by 4 bases, with 11 bases between the two germline ends. The CDR3: CASSPTGFTEAFF. CDR3 DNA: TGTGCCAGCAGCCCCACAGGGTTCACTGAAGCTTTCTTT. The full variable domain, completed using reference TRBV9 and TRBJ1-1, is DSGVTQTPKHLITATGQRVTLRCSPRSGDLSVYWYQQSLDQGLQFLIQYYNGEERAKGNILERFSAQQFPDLHSELNLSSLELGDSALYFCASSPTGFTEAFFGQGTRLTVV.

The rearrangement joins TRBV5-1 to TRBJ1-5; D ambiguous. There are 15 residues in the CDR3. Per the germline V gene, CDR1 is SGHRS and CDR2 is YFSETQ. V was clipped by 4 bases and J by 0 bases, with 11 bases between them. The CDR3 sequence: CASSLDGVSNQPQHF. The CDR3 nucleotides are TGCGCCAGCAGCCTAGACGGGGTTAGCAATCAGCCCCAGCATTTT.

The chain recombines TRBV11-3 with TRBJ2-1; the match to TRBD2 covers 8 bases. Germline V gene sequence: CDR1 SGHNT, CDR2 YENEEA. The length of the CDR3 is 14 residues. Trimming took 6 bases from V and 7 from J; bases not matched to a gene: 8. CDR3 sequence: CASSYSGSGNEQFF. The CDR3 nucleotides are TGTGCCAGCAGTTACAGCGGGAGCGGTAATGAGCAGTTCTTC.

V usage is TRBV29-1 and J usage is TRBJ1-2, with D possibly matching TRBD1 (5 bases). This CDR3 is 17 amino acids long. V was shortened by 3 bases and J by 6 bases, with 26 bases between the two germline ends. Germline assignment: CDR1 SQVTM and CDR2 ANQGSEA. The CDR3 is CSVEMTISGRGGNGYTF. The CDR3 DNA reads TGCAGCGTTGAGATGACCATCTCGGGGAGGGGAGGGAATGGCTACACCTTC. Full variable domain (remainder filled in from reference TRBV29-1 and TRBJ1-2): SAVISQKPSRDICQRGTSLTIQCQVDSQVTMMFWYRQQPGQSLTLIATANQGSEATYESGFVIDKFPISRPNLTFSTLTVSNMSPEDSSIYLCSVEMTISGRGGNGYTFGSGTRLTVV.

The chain recombines TRBV19 with TRBJ2-1; maybe TRBD2 (6 bases). Germline CDR1 and CDR2: LNHDA and SQIVND (reference sequence). Trimming took 5 bases from V and 3 from J, leaving 8 bases between them. The CDR3 runs to 13 residues. The CDR3, as DNA: TGTGCCAGTAGTCCGCGGGGCTACAATGAGCAGTTCTTC. This translates into CASSPRGYNEQFF.

This clone has just one count. Other nucleotide sequences from this sample produce the same CDR3. CDR3 DNA: TGTGCCAGCAGCCTGACAGATAGCAATCAGCCCCAGCATTTT. Protein: CASSLTDSNQPQHF. This chain links TRBV7-9 with TRBJ1-5, with D possibly being TRBD1 (5 bases). The CDR3 runs to 14 residues. V lost 5 bases and J lost 0, with 8 bases in between. Germline V gene sequence: CDR1 SEHNR, CDR2 FQNEAQ (reference sequence).

This chain uses TRBV11-2 with TRBJ1-1; D remains ambiguous. Germline values: CDR1 SGHAT, CDR2 FQNNGV. This CDR3 contains 13 residues. V lost 0 bases to trimming and J lost 2 bases, with 4 bases between them. CDR3 coding DNA: TGTGCCAGCAGCTTAGACTCTAACACTGAAGCTTTCTTT. Translating it yields CASSLDSNTEAFF.

The chain joins TRBV27 to TRBJ2-3, with TRBD1 matching over 9 bases. V gave up 6 bases and J gave up 2 bases; unmatched junction bases: 9. The CDR3 length is 16 residues. In germline, CDR1 is MNHEY, CDR2 SMNVEV (reference sequence). The CDR3 sequence is CASRPKGTGTTDTQYF. DNA for the CDR3: TGTGCCAGCAGACCCAAGGGGACAGGGACCACAGATACGCAGTATTTT.

The V gene is TRBV18, the J gene TRBJ2-3; D is perhaps TRBD2 (5 bases). The germline V and J ends were trimmed by 2 bases and 3 bases, with 12 bases remaining between them. Germline loops: CDR1 KGHSH, CDR2 LQKENI. The CDR3 is 15 residues long. CDR3 sequence: CASSPERVGTDTQYF. The CDR3 coding sequence is TGTGCCAGCTCACCAGAGAGGGTGGGGACAGATACGCAGTATTTT.

The gene calls are TRBV5-4 and TRBJ2-5; D unresolved. This CDR3 comprises 14 residues. Germline CDR1 SGHNT, CDR2 YYREEE (reference sequence). The V gene lost 2 bases and the J gene lost 0 bases, with 8 bases spanning the gap. CDR3: CASSFTEYQETQYF. CDR3 nucleotides: TGTGCCAGCAGCTTCACGGAGTACCAAGAGACCCAGTACTTC.

The CDR3 sequence: CASSKGGYEQYF. In DNA, the CDR3 is TGTGCCAGCTCTAAAGGGGGCTACGAGCAGTACTTC. This sequence joins TRBV6-5 and TRBJ2-7, with D perhaps matching TRBD1 (6 bases). Trimming left V 8 bases short and J 3 bases short, with 11 bases between. The CDR3 is made up of 12 amino acids. Germline V gene data show CDR1 as MNHEY and CDR2 as SVGAGI.

The chain has TRBV14 and TRBJ1-2, with 7 positions matching TRBD1. V shed 4 bases and J 1 base; nucleotides not matched to a gene: 6. The germline V gene has CDR1 SGHDN and CDR2 FVKESK. CDR3 size: 15 residues. CDR3 in amino acids: CASSPRGQNNYGYTF. CDR3 sequence (DNA): TGTGCCAGCAGCCCTCGGGGACAGAATAACTATGGCTACACCTTC.

The CDR3 region has the DNA TGTGCCAGCAGTTCCTCTGACAGGGGGCGGCATGAAGCTTTCTTT. Its translation is CASSSSDRGRHEAFF. The V call is TRBV7-3, the J call TRBJ1-1, with 10 positions matching TRBD1. CDR1 is SGHTA and CDR2 is FQGTGA in the germline V gene. With 6 bases clipped from V and 7 bases from J, the junction kept 11 bases outside the gene matches. The CDR3 totals 15 residues.

The genes are TRBV14 and TRBJ1-1; TRBD1 agrees at 10 bases. Germline V lookup: CDR1 SGHDN, CDR2 FVKESK. The CDR3 is made up of 15 amino acids. Germline trimming cut 4 bases from V and 3 bases from J; bases unmatched to any gene: 5. In DNA, the CDR3 is TGTGCCAGCAGCCTCAGGACAGGGGGGTACACTGAAGCTTTCTTT. The encoded protein is CASSLRTGGYTEAFF.

The chain joins TRBV5-6 to TRBJ2-1, with a weak D call TRBD2 (6 bases). CDR3 length: 18 amino acids. In germline, CDR1 is SGHDT, CDR2 YYEEEE. Trimming pared 0 bases from V and 2 bases from J, leaving 18 bases between. CDR3 region: CASSLARKVERAYNEQFF. As DNA, the CDR3 is TGTGCCAGCAGCTTGGCCAGGAAGGTCGAGCGGGCCTACAATGAGCAGTTCTTC.

This clone showed up just a few times. The CDR3 region has the DNA TGTGCCACCAGCAGACGGACAGGGGGCAGATCTAATGAAAAACTGTTTTTT. It yields the protein CATSRRTGGRSNEKLFF. V gene TRBV15 combines with J gene TRBJ1-4; 11 bases match TRBD1. The CDR3 covers 17 residues. Looked up from germline, CDR1 is LNHNV and CDR2 is YYDKDF (reference sequence). After removal of 2 bases from V and 3 bases from J, the junction contained 5 bases not matched to a gene. Supplemented by reference TRBV15 and TRBJ1-4, the full variable domain reads DAMVIQNPRYQVTQFGKPVTLSCSQTLNHNVMYWYQQKSSQAPKLLFHYYDKDFNNEADTPDNFQSRRPNTSFCFLDIRSPGLGDTAMYLCATSRRTGGRSNEKLFFGSGTQLSVL.

This clone has just a few counts. The gene calls are TRBV4-2 and TRBJ2-6; a possible D gene is TRBD1 (5 bases). CDR1 and CDR2 from the germline V gene are LGHNA and YNFKEQ. V shed 1 base and J shed 0 bases, with 7 bases lying between them. The CDR3 length is 16 residues. Here the CDR3 reads CASSQGQGSGANVLTF. The CDR3 DNA follows: TGTGCCAGCAGCCAAGGGCAGGGCTCTGGGGCCAACGTCCTGACTTTC.

J is TRBJ1-2 and V is TRBV7-2, with D possibly TRBD1 on 5 matching bases. V dropped 5 bases and J dropped 2 bases, with 12 bases sitting between them. Germline CDR1 is SGHTA and CDR2 is FQGNSA. This CDR3 spans 14 amino acids. In DNA form, the CDR3 reads TGTGCCAGCAGCCGGGGCGGGGTGAACTATGGCTACACCTTC. As protein: CASSRGGVNYGYTF.

This clone was found a few times. J is TRBJ2-1 and V is TRBV5-4, with TRBD2 matching 11 bases. This CDR3 has 17 amino acids. V lost 4 bases, J lost 8 bases, and 14 bases stayed unmatched. Germline V CDR1 and CDR2: SGHNT, YYREEE (reference sequence). CDR3 region: CASSPRLAGNQRYEQFF. The DNA of the CDR3 is TGTGCCAGCAGCCCCCGACTAGCGGGAAATCAAAGGTATGAGCAGTTCTTC.

This clone has only one observation. Other DNA sequences in the sample encode the same CDR3. The chain has TRBV2 and TRBJ2-2, with 7 nucleotides matching TRBD1. Germline CDR1 SNHLY, CDR2 FYNNEI. The CDR3 has 14 amino acids. Germline trimming cut 6 bases from V and 2 bases from J; bases unmatched to any gene: 3. Here the CDR3 reads CASRRQGNTGELFF. CDR3 in DNA: TGTGCCAGCAGACGACAGGGTAACACCGGGGAGCTGTTTTTT.

The chain uses TRBV2 and TRBJ1-5; 7 bases line up with TRBD1. The V gene end was trimmed by 3 bases and the J gene end by 4 bases; junction bases not matched to a gene: 3. CDR1 is SNHLY, CDR2 FYNNEI, per germline. CDR3 size: 14 residues. As DNA, the CDR3 is TGTGCCAGCAGTGAGGGACAGCTTAATCAGCCCCAGCATTTT. It yields the protein CASSEGQLNQPQHF.

The rearrangement uses TRBV5-4 and TRBJ2-3; D unresolved. Germline lookup yields CDR1 SGHNT and CDR2 YYREEE (reference sequence). The V end was cut by 0 bases, the J end by 6 bases, with 8 bases between. This CDR3 is 13 amino acids long. The CDR3 protein is CASSLAPSDTQYF. CDR3 DNA: TGTGCCAGCAGCTTGGCCCCTTCGGATACGCAGTATTTT.

This clone was picked up one time. The V gene is TRBV7-9, the J gene TRBJ2-7; D possibly corresponds to TRBD2 (5 bases). CDR3 length: 14 residues. V lost 1 base to trimming and J lost 6 bases, with 13 bases between them. Germline V gives CDR1 SEHNR, CDR2 FQNEAQ (reference sequence). CDR3 sequence reads: CASSLERGISEQYF. DNA of the CDR3: TGTGCCAGCAGCTTAGAACGGGGAATAAGCGAGCAGTACTTC.